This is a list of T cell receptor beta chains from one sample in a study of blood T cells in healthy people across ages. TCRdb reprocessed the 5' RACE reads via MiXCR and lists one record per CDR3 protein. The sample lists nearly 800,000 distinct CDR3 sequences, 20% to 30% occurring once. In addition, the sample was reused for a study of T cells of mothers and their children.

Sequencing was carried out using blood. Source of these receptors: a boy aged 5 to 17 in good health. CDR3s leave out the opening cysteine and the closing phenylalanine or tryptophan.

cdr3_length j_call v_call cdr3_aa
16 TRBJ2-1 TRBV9 ASSGGLAGESSYNEQF
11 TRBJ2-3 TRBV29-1 SAKTSGTDTQY
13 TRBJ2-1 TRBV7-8 ASSPRGGEYNEQF
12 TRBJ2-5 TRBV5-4 ASSLGLDQETQY
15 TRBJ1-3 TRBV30 AWTVQGMRISGNTIY
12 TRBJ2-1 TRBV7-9 ASRVAGFYNEQF
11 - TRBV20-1 SGQGNLGNEQF
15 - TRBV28 ASSFKIGTPENYEQY
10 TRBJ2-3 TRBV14 ASSAVLDTQY
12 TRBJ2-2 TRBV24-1 ATSDRGVTGELF
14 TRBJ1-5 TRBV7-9 ASSLDSGRSNQPQH
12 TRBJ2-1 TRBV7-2 ASSLASLAGEQF
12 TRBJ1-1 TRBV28 ASSLYAREGEAF
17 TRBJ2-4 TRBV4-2 ASSPLRVSRTSGGHIQY
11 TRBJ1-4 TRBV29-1 SVLVTPYEKLF
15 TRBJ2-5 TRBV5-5 ASSLGYLDRGAETQY
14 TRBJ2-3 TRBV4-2 ASSQDGEGSADTQY
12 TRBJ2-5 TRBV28 ASSFGGSSKTQY
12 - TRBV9 ASSVDTGAYEQY
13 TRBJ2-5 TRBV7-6 ASRWGRGHGETQY
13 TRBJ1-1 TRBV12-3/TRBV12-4 ASSFGGALNTEAF
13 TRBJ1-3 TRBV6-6 ASSYSSSLLNTIY
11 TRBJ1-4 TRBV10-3 AIRRGVNEKLF
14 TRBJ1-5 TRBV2 ASTLISGGSNQPQH
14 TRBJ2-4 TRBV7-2 ASSLGMHLAKNIQY
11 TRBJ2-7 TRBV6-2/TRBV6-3 ASSLPGLDEQY
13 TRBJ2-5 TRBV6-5 ASREQGARRETQY
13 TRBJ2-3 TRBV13 ASSSAAGDTDTQY
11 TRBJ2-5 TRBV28 ASTRTGGETQY
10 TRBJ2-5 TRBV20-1 SASPSDQTQY
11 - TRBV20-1 SAPRGHLGEQY
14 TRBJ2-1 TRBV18 ASSPPGSGTYNEQF
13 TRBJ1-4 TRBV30 AWSPPGLENEKLF
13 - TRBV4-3 ASSQDGGGGYEQY
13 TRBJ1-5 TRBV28 ASRTGVPSKQPQH
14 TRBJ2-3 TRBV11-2 ASSLVTPGGIDTQY
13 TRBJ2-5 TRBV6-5 ASSYSDRGQETQY
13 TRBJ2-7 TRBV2 ASSLWESISYEQY
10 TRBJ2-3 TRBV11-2 ASSRRTGTQY
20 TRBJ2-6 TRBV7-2 ASSLPLGLSDRGHSGANVLT
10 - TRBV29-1 SAGTALGEQY
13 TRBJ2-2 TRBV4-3 ASSQGRGLTGELF
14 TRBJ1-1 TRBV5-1 ASSSAGQGRYTEAF
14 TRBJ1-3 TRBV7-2 ASSSRPGVTGNTIY
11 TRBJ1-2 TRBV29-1 SVVLQGNYGYT
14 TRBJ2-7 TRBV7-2 ASSSKGSGRTYEQY
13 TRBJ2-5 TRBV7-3 ASSLGGTVGETQY
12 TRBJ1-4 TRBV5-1 ASSAGGINEKLF
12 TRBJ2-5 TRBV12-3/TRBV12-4 ASSLTTSGETQY
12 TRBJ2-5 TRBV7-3 ASSPGGLQETQY
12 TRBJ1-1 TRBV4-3 ASSQVLKNTEAF
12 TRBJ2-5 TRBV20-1 SATSLAGFETQY
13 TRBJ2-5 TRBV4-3 ASSQDSKGRETQY
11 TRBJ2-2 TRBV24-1 ATSEGFAGELF
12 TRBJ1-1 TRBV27 ASSLIGLGTEAF
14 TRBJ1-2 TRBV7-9 ASSLFWDTENYGYT
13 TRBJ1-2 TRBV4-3 ASSSNPGTNYGYT